Here is one T cell receptor beta chain with its context. Its antigen is currently not known. No quality values exist for individual bases; no much larger clone is one base distant. The time point label here, explained by the study, means: about 28 days (+/-7) after the second vaccine dose. AZD1222 recipients whose second dose came at about 4 weeks and those whose second dose came at about 12 weeks were combined into one group, since spike-specific TCR depth and breadth did not differ between the two schedules. Samples from vaccinated people were obtained from the UK trials COV001 and COV002, which included a single-blind randomized controlled phase 2/3 trial of AZD1222 (ChAdOx1 nCoV-19) in healthy adults. For TCRbeta chain sequencing, PBMC samples from trial participants were taken at day 0 and at day 28 after the second dose. This entry is derived from a study of T cell responses to AZD1222 COVID-19 vaccine (dated by TCRdb to the early 2020s). With regard to the full study: TCR sequencing was performed for fewer than 250 trial participants, of whom around 210 were given two doses of AZD1222 and around 25 were given two doses of MenACWY control vaccine. Trial participants were enrolled by age into 18-55, 56-69 and 70-plus year subgroups, with about 150, 28 and 57 TCR-sequenced participants respectively.

The CDR3 regions of human TCRbeta chains were analyzed by immunosequencing. From the authors' description of their analysis: TCRs in the repertoires were matched against a reference library of SARS-CoV-2-specific TCRs that had been generated with the MIRA antigen-specificity platform. Breadth was defined as the fraction of unique TCRs that were SARS-CoV-2-associated, and depth was defined as the fraction of total T cells that were SARS-CoV-2-associated. Using the MIRA data, each spike-specific TCR was assigned both to the spike region to which the TCR was reactive and to a CD4 or CD8 class. Log10-transformed breadth and depth values were compared by one-way ANOVA with Sidak's multiple comparisons tests. Here the immuneACCESS table is served through TCRdb, limited to in-frame sequences with V and J called. Missing clones are a known gap in these copies; in checked studies unresolved V genes cover under half, and the rest lacks a known reason. For V, J and clone size, that table is used; D and trimming come from the DNA. The sample table lists 130,000 to 150,000 clones, approximately 91% of them with a count of one. The ten largest clonotypes hold roughly 3.8% of the sample.

General conclusions and limits of the study: Reportedly, close to half of the unique spike-specific TCRs recognized epitopes lying outside the regions that are mutated in the B.1.351 and B.1.1.7 variants. Conclusions about previously exposed vaccinees are limited, since just a handful of AZD1222 recipients were seropositive for SARS-CoV-2 at baseline. The 56-69-year group was small, and its depth increase did not reach significance, likely because of low power. After two AZD1222 doses, spike-specific TCR breadth and depth were significantly higher than at day 0 and than in MenACWY recipients. Because no samples from the day 14 peak response were available, repertoires could be characterized only after the peak T cell response. Participants were mostly white British, with more females than males. The authors suggested clonal diversity may have been underestimated. The whole spike protein was spanned by vaccine-associated CD4 TCRs, and dominant responses were seen in regions 160-218 and 743-854.

From cysteine to phenylalanine, the CDR3 is 13 amino acids long. The sequence is cut down to CDR3 DNA, 39 bases in frame from base 1. The germline V gene sets CDR1 to SQVTM and CDR2 to ANQGSEA. Trimming leaves V shorter by 6 bases and J shorter by 4 bases, with the junction holding 4 bases beyond the gene matches. Here the sequenced sample was peripheral blood, taken 28 days after the second AZD1222 dose. The TCR sequence derives from an adult who received the AZD1222 COVID-19 vaccine. The rearranged segments are TRBV29-1 and TRBJ1-5, with 9 central nucleotides matching TRBD1. The nucleotides are TGCAGCGTCGCGACAGGGGGGAATCAGCCCCAGCATTTT. It encodes CSVATGGNQPQHF.